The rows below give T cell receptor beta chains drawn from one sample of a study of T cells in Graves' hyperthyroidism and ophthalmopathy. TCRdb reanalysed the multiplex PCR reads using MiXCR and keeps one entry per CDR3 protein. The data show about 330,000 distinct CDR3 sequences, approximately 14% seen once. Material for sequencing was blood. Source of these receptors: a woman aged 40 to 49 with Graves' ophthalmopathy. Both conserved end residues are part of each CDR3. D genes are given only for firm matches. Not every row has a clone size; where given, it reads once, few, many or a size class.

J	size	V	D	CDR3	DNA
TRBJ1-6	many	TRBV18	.	CASSPREGEGSPLHF	TGTGCCAGCTCACCCCGGGAGGGCGAAGGATCACCCCTCCACTTT
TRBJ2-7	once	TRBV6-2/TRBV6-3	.	CASRARGGSSYEQYF	TGTGCCAGCAGGGCCAGGGGTGGGAGCTCCTACGAGCAGTACTTC
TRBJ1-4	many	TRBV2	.	CASSELAAQEKLFF	TGTGCCAGCAGTGAACTAGCGGCTCAGGAAAAACTGTTTTTT
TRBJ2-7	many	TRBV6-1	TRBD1	CASSPRDRGYEQYF	TGTGCCAGCAGCCCCCGGGACAGGGGCTACGAGCAGTACTTC
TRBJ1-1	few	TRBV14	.	CASSRHINTEAFF	TGTGCCAGCAGCCGACACATAAACACTGAAGCTTTCTTT
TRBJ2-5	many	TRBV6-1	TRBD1	CASSSITRGRETQYF	TGTGCCAGCAGCTCAATTACCAGGGGGAGAGAGACCCAGTACTTC
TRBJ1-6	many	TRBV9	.	CASSVEENSPLHF	TGTGCCAGCAGCGTAGAAGAGAATTCACCCCTCCACTTT
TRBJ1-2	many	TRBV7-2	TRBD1	CASSSGQGRLANYGYTF	TGTGCCAGCAGCTCGGGACAGGGGAGATTAGCTAACTATGGCTACACCTTC
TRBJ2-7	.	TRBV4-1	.	CASSQGGTHEQYF	TGCGCCAGCAGCCAAGGGGGAACCCACGAGCAGTACTTC
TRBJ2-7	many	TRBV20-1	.	CSANRHADEQYF	TGCAGTGCCAACCGACATGCCGACGAGCAGTACTTC
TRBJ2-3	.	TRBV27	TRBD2	CASSLYWGSRGRASDTQYF	TGTGCCAGCAGTTTATATTGGGGTAGTCGCGGGAGGGCCTCTGATACGCAGTATTTT
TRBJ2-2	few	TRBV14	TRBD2	CASRQLAAGELFF	TGTGCCAGCAGACAACTAGCGGCCGGGGAGCTGTTTTTT
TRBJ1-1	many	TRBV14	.	CASSQTRGTEAFF	TGTGCCAGCAGCCAAACCAGAGGAACTGAAGCTTTCTTT
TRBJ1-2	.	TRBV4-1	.	CASSQGLTLGYTF	TGCGCCAGCAGCCAAGGACTCACCCTTGGCTACACCTTC
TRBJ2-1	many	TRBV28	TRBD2	CASSLPSGAYNEQFF	TGTGCCAGCAGTTTGCCTAGCGGGGCTTACAATGAGCAGTTCTTC
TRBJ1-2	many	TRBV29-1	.	CSALDSNYGYTF	TGCAGCGCCCTGGACAGTAACTATGGCTACACCTTC
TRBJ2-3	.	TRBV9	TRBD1	CASSAGQGPDTQYF	TGTGCCAGCAGCGCCGGACAGGGGCCCGATACGCAGTATTTT